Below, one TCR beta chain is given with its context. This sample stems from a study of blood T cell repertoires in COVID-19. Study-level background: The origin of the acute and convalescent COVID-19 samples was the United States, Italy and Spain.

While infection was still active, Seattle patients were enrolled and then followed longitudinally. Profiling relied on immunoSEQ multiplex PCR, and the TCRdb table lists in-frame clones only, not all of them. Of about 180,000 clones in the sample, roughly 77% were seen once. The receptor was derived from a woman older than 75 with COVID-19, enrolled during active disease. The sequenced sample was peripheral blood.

The CDR3 region has the DNA TGTGCCAGCAGTGAGACAGTGCTATCTGGCTACACCTTC. Translated, it gives CASSETVLSGYTF. The genes are TRBV6-4 and TRBJ1-2; a possible D gene is TRBD1 (5 bases). CDR1 is MRHNA, CDR2 SNTAGT, per germline. Trimming shortened V by 3 bases and J by 7 bases, and 12 bases separated the two germline ends. CDR3 length: 13 amino acids.